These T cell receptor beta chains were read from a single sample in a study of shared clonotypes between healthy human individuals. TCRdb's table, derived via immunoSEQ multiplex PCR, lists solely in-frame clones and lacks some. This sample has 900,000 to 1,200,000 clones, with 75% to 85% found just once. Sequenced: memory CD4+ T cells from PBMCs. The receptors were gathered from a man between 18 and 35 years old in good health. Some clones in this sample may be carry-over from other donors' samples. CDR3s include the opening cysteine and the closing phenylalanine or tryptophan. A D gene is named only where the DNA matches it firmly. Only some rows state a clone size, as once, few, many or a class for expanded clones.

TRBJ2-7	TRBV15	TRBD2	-	CATSRDLSGLAGSSYEQYF	TGTGCCACCAGCAGAGATCTCTCAGGACTAGCGGGAAGCTCCTACGAGCAGTACTTC
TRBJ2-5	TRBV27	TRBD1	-	CASRLVGTGDEETQYF	TGTGCCAGCCGACTTGTTGGGACAGGGGACGAAGAGACCCAGTACTTC
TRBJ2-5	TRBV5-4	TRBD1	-	CASSFTGDETQYF	TGTGCCAGCAGCTTTACAGGGGATGAGACCCAGTACTTC
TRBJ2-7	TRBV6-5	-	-	CASSTWGRPYEQYF	TGTGCCAGCAGCACGTGGGGCAGGCCCTACGAGCAGTACTTC
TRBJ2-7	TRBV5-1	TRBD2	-	CASSFGTSGSREGTYEQYF	TGCGCCAGCAGCTTCGGGACTAGCGGGAGCCGAGAGGGCACCTACGAGCAGTACTTC
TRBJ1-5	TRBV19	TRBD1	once	CASRDRRGLDNQPQHF	TGTGCCAGTAGAGATCGGAGGGGGCTAGACAATCAGCCCCAGCATTTT
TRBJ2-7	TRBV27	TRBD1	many	CASRPLGTGKHEQYF	TGTGCCAGCAGACCTTTAGGGACAGGGAAACACGAGCAGTACTTC
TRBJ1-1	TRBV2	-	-	CASSAAGERYTEAFF	TGTGCCAGCAGTGCGGCAGGGGAGAGGTACACTGAAGCTTTCTTT
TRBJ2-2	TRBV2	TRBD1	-	CASSVLGTENTGELFF	TGTGCCAGCAGTGTTCTAGGGACAGAGAACACCGGGGAGCTGTTTTTT
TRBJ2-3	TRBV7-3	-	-	CASSPSRTDTQYF	TGTGCCAGCAGCCCGTCCCGCACAGATACGCAGTATTTT
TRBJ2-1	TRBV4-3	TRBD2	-	CASSLRAGVPNEQFF	TGCGCCAGCAGCCTCAGAGCGGGAGTCCCCAATGAGCAGTTCTTC
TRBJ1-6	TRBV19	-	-	CASSRLGDAGLNSPLHF	TGTGCCAGTAGTAGACTAGGAGACGCGGGGCTTAATTCACCCCTCCACTTT
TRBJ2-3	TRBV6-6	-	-	CASSYGRAGTDTQYF	TGTGCCAGCAGTTACGGGCGGGCAGGCACAGATACGCAGTATTTT
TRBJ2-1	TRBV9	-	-	CASSVGGTRSYNEQFF	TGTGCCAGCAGCGTAGGGGGGACGCGCTCCTACAATGAGCAGTTCTTC
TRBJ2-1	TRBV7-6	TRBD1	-	CASSSTGGGLRYNEQFF	TGTGCCAGCAGCTCGACAGGGGGCGGCTTGCGCTACAATGAGCAGTTCTTC
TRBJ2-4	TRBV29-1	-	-	CSARQVLGDIQYF	TGCAGCGCACGACAGGTTCTAGGGGACATTCAGTACTTC
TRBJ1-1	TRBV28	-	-	CASRTGLVGQRVNTEAFF	TGTGCCAGCAGAACAGGGTTAGTAGGTCAGAGGGTGAACACTGAAGCTTTCTTT
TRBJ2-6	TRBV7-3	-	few	CASSLNGVVGANVLTF	TGTGCCAGCAGCTTAAACGGGGTGGTTGGGGCCAACGTCCTGACTTTC
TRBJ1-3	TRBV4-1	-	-	CASSQDGQTGNTIYF	TGCGCCAGCAGCCAAGATGGACAGACGGGAAACACCATATATTTT
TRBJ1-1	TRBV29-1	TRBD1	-	CSTIQGAGNTEAFF	TGCAGCACTATACAGGGGGCCGGGAACACTGAAGCTTTCTTT
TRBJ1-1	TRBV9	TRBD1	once	CASSVDRGQEAFF	TGTGCCAGCAGCGTTGACAGGGGTCAGGAAGCTTTCTTT
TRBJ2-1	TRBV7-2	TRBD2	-	CASSLWSGSSYNEQFF	TGTGCCAGCAGCTTGTGGAGCGGGAGCTCCTACAATGAGCAGTTCTTC
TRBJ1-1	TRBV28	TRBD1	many	CASSLFRWGTGGRLTEAFF	TGTGCCAGCAGTTTATTTCGCTGGGGGACAGGGGGCAGATTGACTGAAGCTTTCTTT
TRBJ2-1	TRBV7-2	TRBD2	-	CASSLAGGRGYNEQFF	TGTGCCAGCAGCTTAGCGGGCGGGAGGGGATACAATGAGCAGTTCTTC
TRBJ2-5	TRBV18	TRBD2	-	CASSPGLAGTETQYF	TGTGCCAGCTCACCCGGACTAGCGGGAACAGAGACCCAGTACTTC
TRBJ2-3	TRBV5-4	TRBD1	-	CASTLPGQGALYF	TGTGCCAGCACCCTACCGGGACAGGGGGCGCTGTATTTT
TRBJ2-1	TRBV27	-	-	CASRVYNEQFF	TGTGCCAGCCGAGTCTACAATGAGCAGTTCTTC
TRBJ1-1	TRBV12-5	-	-	CASGQQPNTEAFF	TGTGCTAGTGGCCAACAGCCGAACACTGAAGCTTTCTTT
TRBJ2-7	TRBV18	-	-	CASSPPKRGVQYEQYF	TGTGCCAGCTCACCACCGAAACGAGGGGTTCAGTACGAGCAGTACTTC
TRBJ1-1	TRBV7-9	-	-	CASSLDGVTEAFF	TGTGCCAGCAGCTTAGATGGGGTCACTGAAGCTTTCTTT
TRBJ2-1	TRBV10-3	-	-	CAISEPLRKGEQFF	TGTGCCATCAGTGAGCCCCTGAGGAAAGGTGAGCAGTTCTTC
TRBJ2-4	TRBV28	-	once	CASSLKGGLQYF	TGTGCCAGCAGTTTGAAGGGGGGCCTGCAGTACTTC
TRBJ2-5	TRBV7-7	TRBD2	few	CASSPGGSGRETQYF	TGTGCCAGCAGCCCCGGGGGGTCAGGAAGAGAGACCCAGTACTTC
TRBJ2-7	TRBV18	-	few	CASSQGYEQYF	TGTGCCAGCTCACAGGGTTACGAGCAGTACTTC
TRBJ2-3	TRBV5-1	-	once	CASSLDPASTDTQYF	TGCGCCAGCAGCTTGGATCCAGCAAGCACAGATACGCAGTATTTT
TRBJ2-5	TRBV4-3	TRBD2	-	CASSLSGGSQETQYF	TGCGCCAGCAGCCTCTCGGGGGGGTCCCAAGAGACCCAGTACTTC
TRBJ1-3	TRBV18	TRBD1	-	CASSPLDRGTGNTIYF	TGTGCCAGCTCACCTCTGGACAGGGGAACTGGAAACACCATATATTTT
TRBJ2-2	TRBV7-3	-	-	CASSPRQGELFF	TGTGCCAGCAGCCCGAGACAGGGGGAGCTGTTTTTT
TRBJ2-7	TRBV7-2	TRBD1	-	CASSMDRHYEQYF	TGTGCCAGCAGCATGGACAGGCACTACGAGCAGTACTTC
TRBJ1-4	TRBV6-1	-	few	CASSEGFKGPNEKLFF	TGTGCCAGCAGTGAAGGCTTTAAGGGGCCTAATGAAAAACTGTTTTTT
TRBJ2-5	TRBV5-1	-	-	CASSFQNRETQYF	TGCGCCAGCAGCTTCCAGAACCGAGAGACCCAGTACTTC
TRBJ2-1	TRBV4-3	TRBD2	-	CASSLKGLAGGPRNEQFF	TGCGCCAGCAGCCTCAAGGGACTAGCGGGAGGGCCGCGGAATGAGCAGTTCTTC
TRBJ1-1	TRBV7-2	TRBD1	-	CASSLAGGGFTEAFF	TGTGCCAGCAGCTTAGCAGGGGGCGGGTTCACTGAAGCTTTCTTT
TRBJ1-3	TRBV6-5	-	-	CASSNQGSSGNTIYF	TGTGCCAGCAGTAACCAGGGGAGCTCTGGAAACACCATATATTTT
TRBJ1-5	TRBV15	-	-	CATSRDVSGDQHF	TGTGCCACCAGCAGAGACGTGTCGGGTGATCAGCATTTT
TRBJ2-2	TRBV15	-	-	CATNYGAGELFF	TGTGCCACCAACTATGGTGCCGGGGAGCTGTTTTTT
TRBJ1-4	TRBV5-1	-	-	CASSLRDNPNEKLFF	TGCGCCAGCAGCTTGCGGGACAACCCAAATGAAAAACTGTTTTTT
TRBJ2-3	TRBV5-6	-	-	CASSLGGWDTDTQYF	TGTGCCAGCAGCTTGGGTGGTTGGGACACAGATACGCAGTATTTT
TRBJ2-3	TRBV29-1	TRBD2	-	CSVHGGRGTDTQYF	TGCAGCGTTCATGGCGGGAGGGGCACAGATACGCAGTATTTT
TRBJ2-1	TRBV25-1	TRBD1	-	CASSEDRGRNEQFF	TGTGCCAGCAGTGAGGACAGGGGTAGGAATGAGCAGTTCTTC
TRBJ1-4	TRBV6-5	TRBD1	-	CASKRFQGANEKLFF	TGTGCCAGCAAGAGATTTCAGGGGGCTAACGAAAAACTGTTTTTT
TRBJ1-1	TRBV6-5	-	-	CASRSSRHEAFF	TGTGCCAGCAGGTCCAGTAGGCATGAAGCTTTCTTT
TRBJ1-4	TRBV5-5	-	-	CASSLSRPPLNEKLFF	TGTGCCAGCAGCTTGTCCAGGCCCCCCCTTAATGAAAAACTGTTTTTT
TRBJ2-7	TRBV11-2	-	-	CASSTRDMSSYEQYF	TGTGCCAGCAGTACTCGGGACATGAGCTCCTACGAGCAGTACTTC
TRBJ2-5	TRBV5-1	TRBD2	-	CASSSGASGSETQYF	TGCGCCAGCAGCAGTGGCGCTAGCGGGAGTGAGACCCAGTACTTC
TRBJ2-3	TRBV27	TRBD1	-	CASSRDRGTDTQYF	TGTGCCAGCAGCCGGGACAGGGGGACAGATACGCAGTATTTT